These 11 T cell receptor beta chains came from one sample sequenced in a study of blood T cell repertoires in COVID-19. Produced via immunoSEQ multiplex PCR; TCRdb's table is partial and in-frame only. The data contain roughly 70,000 clones, roughly 84% of them singletons. The sample consisted of peripheral blood. These TCRs come from a woman aged 60-75 years with acute or convalescent COVID-19.

The rearrangement uses TRBV27 and TRBJ1-2; the D is unclear. Germline V lookup: CDR1 MNHEY, CDR2 SMNVEV (reference sequence). Trimming shortened V by 5 bases and J by 7 bases, and 14 bases separated the two germline ends. CDR3 size: 13 residues. Here the CDR3 reads CASSPHTGGGYTF. The DNA of the CDR3 is TGTGCCAGCAGTCCCCACACCGGAGGTGGCTACACCTTC.

The rearrangement links TRBV6-1 to TRBJ2-7; tentatively, D is TRBD1 (5 bases). Germline-derived CDR1 and CDR2 are MNHNS and SASEGT. The V end lost 2 bases, the J end lost 3 bases, and 14 bases lay between the germline ends. This CDR3 is 15 amino acids long. The DNA of the CDR3 is TGTGCCAGCAGTGAACTACAGGCCTCCAACTACGAGCAGTACTTC. It encodes CASSELQASNYEQYF.

This clone was seen a single time. The chain couples TRBV27 to TRBJ1-1; possible D gene TRBD1, 5 bases. Germline CDR1 reads MNHEY; CDR2 reads SMNVEV (reference sequence). V was trimmed by 5 bases and J by 3 bases, leaving 10 bases between them. The CDR3 loop spans 13 amino acids. CDR3 loop: CASSPGGDTEAFF. CDR3 DNA: TGTGCCAGCAGTCCGGGAGGGGACACTGAAGCTTTCTTT.

The chain is built from TRBV5-4 and TRBJ2-7; D perhaps matches TRBD1 (5 bases). Germline lookup yields CDR1 SGHNT and CDR2 YYREEE (reference sequence). Trimming took 4 bases from V and 0 from J, leaving 14 bases between them. The CDR3 extends over 15 amino acids. CDR3 nucleotides: TGTGCCAGCAGCGCGCAGGGTCCGAGCTCCTACGAGCAGTACTTC. The encoded protein is CASSAQGPSSYEQYF. Combining the CDR3 with reference TRBV5-4 and TRBJ2-7 gives the whole variable domain ETGVTQSPTHLIKTRGQQVTLRCSSQSGHNTVSWYQQALGQGPQFIFQYYREEENGRGNFPPRFSGLQFPNYSSELNVNALELDDSALYLCASSAQGPSSYEQYFGPGTRLTVT.

The chain combines TRBV5-1 with TRBJ2-1; D is ambiguous. The CDR3 runs to 15 residues. Trimming cost V 0 bases and J 0 bases, with 7 bases left between them. Per germline, CDR1 SGHRS and CDR2 YFSETQ. CDR3 protein: CASSLGGLSYNEQFF. DNA of the CDR3: TGCGCCAGCAGCTTGGGAGGCCTCTCCTACAATGAGCAGTTCTTC.

The chain couples TRBV5-1 to TRBJ2-3; 10 bases match TRBD2. Germline lookup yields CDR1 SGHRS and CDR2 YFSETQ. The trim removed 0 bases at V and 1 base at J, leaving 2 bases unmatched. The CDR3 has 16 residues. The CDR3 DNA reads TGCGCCAGCAGCTTGGGGGGGACTAGCGGCACAGATACGCAGTATTTT. It codes for CASSLGGTSGTDTQYF.

V usage is TRBV3-1 (or the pseudogene TRBV3-2) and J usage is TRBJ1-3; D is perhaps TRBD1 (6 bases). V was trimmed by 4 bases and J by 0 bases, leaving 10 bases between them. In germline, CDR1 is LGHDT, CDR2 YNNKEL (reference sequence). This CDR3 has 15 amino acids. Here the CDR3 DNA reads TGTGCCAGCAGCCGGACAGAACTCTCTGGAAACACCATATATTTT. Translated: CASSRTELSGNTIYF.

The chain joins TRBV10-2 to TRBJ1-2; the D gene is possibly TRBD1 (5 bases). V lost 6 bases and J 2 bases, leaving 16 bases between the germline ends. From germline, CDR1 is WSHSY and CDR2 SAAADI. The length of the CDR3 is 15 residues. DNA for the CDR3: TGCGCCAGCAGGGCAGAGACAGCTTTAAACTATGGCTACACCTTC. Translation: CASRAETALNYGYTF.

The CDR3 coding sequence is TGTGCCAGCAGCTTAGCCCTCGCTAGCCCGACCTACGAGCAGTACTTC. The encoded protein is CASSLALASPTYEQYF. This chain joins TRBV11-2 and TRBJ2-7, with D possibly being TRBD2 (5 bases). The V end lost 1 base, the J end lost 2 bases, and 15 bases lay between the germline ends. The CDR3 totals 16 residues. Germline assignment: CDR1 SGHAT and CDR2 FQNNGV.

This clone was seen more than once but under ten times. Germline is not matched at one junction end, which may reflect a read error. The V and J genes are TRBV3-1 (or the pseudogene TRBV3-2) and TRBJ2-4; D gene ambiguous. Germline V gives CDR1 LGHDT, CDR2 YNNKEL (reference sequence). The CDR3 sequence is 14 residues long. The CDR3: CASSPSEKGGSHHF. The CDR3 DNA is TGTGCCAGCAGCCCCTCGGAGAAAGGCGGTTCCCACCACTTC.

The chain uses TRBV5-1 and TRBJ2-7, with D maybe TRBD2 (5 bases). The V end lost 3 bases, the J end lost 3 bases, and 13 bases lay between the germline ends. This CDR3 is built from 14 residues. CDR1 is SGHRS and CDR2 is YFSETQ in the germline V gene. CDR3 DNA sequence: TGCGCCAGCAGCTCGCCCCCAGAGGGCTACGAGCAGTACTTC. Residues: CASSSPPEGYEQYF. Together with reference TRBV5-1 and TRBJ2-7, the CDR3 gives the full variable domain: KAGVTQTPRYLIKTRGQQVTLSCSPISGHRSVSWYQQTPGQGLQFLFEYFSETQRNKGNFPGRFSGRQFSNSRSEMNVSTLELGDSALYLCASSSPPEGYEQYFGPGTRLTVT.